Each of the 32 T cell receptor beta chains below was sequenced from the same sample in a study of naive and memory T cell subsets. These TCRs are of unknown antigen specificity. An equimolar mix of two oligonucleotides served as the beta constant-region primer for TRBC1 and TRBC2. The ligated cDNA underwent four PCR rounds using SP2 and nested alpha and beta constant-region primers. TCRdb processed the UMI-ligation and nested PCR reads anew with MiXCR; each CDR3 protein has one entry. The table has about 99,000 distinct CDR3 sequences, roughly 15% seen once. Regarding the study as a whole: Naive repertoires, especially CD8, held a few larger clonotypes, possibly memory cells re-expressing CD45RA.

The sequencing input was naive CD8+ T cells from blood. These receptors were collected from a human donor in good health.

This clonotype was counted only a few times. The chain has TRBV30 and TRBJ2-6; 9 bases match TRBD1. Germline CDR1 and CDR2: GTSNPN and SVGIG (reference sequence). The V gene end was trimmed by 2 bases and the J gene end by 0 bases; junction bases not matched to a gene: 14. The CDR3 has 20 residues. The CDR3 sequence is CAWSRVSGTGIASGANVLTF. The DNA for the CDR3 is TGTGCCTGGAGTCGCGTCTCCGGGACAGGGATTGCCTCTGGGGCCAACGTCCTGACTTTC.

The table lists this clonotype with many counts. The V call is TRBV12-3 or TRBV12-4, the J call TRBJ2-7, with 15 bases identical to TRBD2. The trim removed 7 bases at V and 3 bases at J, leaving 7 bases unmatched. The CDR3 runs to 16 residues. This CDR3 reads CASTWTSGRGIYEQYF. In nucleotides, the CDR3 is TGTGCCAGCACTTGGACTAGCGGGAGGGGTATCTACGAGCAGTACTTC.

The chain recombines TRBV21-1 with TRBJ2-6; the table's D call, TRBD1, was not checked against the DNA. TRBV21-1 is a recognized pseudogene. CDR3 size: 19 residues. CDR3 sequence: CASTAHTGTEHSGANVLTF. The CDR3 region has the DNA TGTGCCAGCACCGCCCACACCGGGACAGAGCACTCTGGGGCCAACGTCCTGACTTTC.

This clonotype was picked up a small number of times. The chain combines TRBV12-3 or TRBV12-4 with TRBJ2-4; possible D gene TRBD2, 5 bases. The V and J ends lost 3 bases and 4 bases respectively, with 10 bases between them. The CDR3 runs to 14 residues. Here the CDR3 reads CASSFAGPKNIQYF. CDR3 nucleotides: TGTGCCAGCAGTTTTGCGGGCCCTAAAAACATTCAGTACTTC.

V usage is TRBV11-2 and J usage is TRBJ2-3; D remains ambiguous. The CDR3 spans 13 residues. Germline lookup yields CDR1 SGHAT and CDR2 FQNNGV. The V gene lost 2 bases and the J gene lost 12 bases, with 15 bases spanning the gap. CDR3 nucleotide sequence: TGTGCCAGCAGCTTAAAAGGTCTACCTCGCCAGTATTTT. Protein sequence: CASSLKGLPRQYF. Full variable domain (remainder filled in from reference TRBV11-2 and TRBJ2-3): EAGVAQSPRYKIIEKRQSVAFWCNPISGHATLYWYQQILGQGPKLLIQFQNNGVVDDSQLPKDRFSAERLKGVDSTLKIQPAKLEDSAVYLCASSLKGLPRQYFGPGTRLTVL.

The CDR3 loop is CAYRDESNTGELFF. CDR3 in DNA: TGTGCCTATAGGGACGAATCGAACACCGGGGAGCTGTTTTTT. The chain combines TRBV2 with TRBJ2-2; the D call may be TRBD1 or TRBD2 (5 bases each). Germline-derived CDR1 and CDR2 are SNHLY and FYNNEI. This CDR3 is built from 14 residues. The V gene lost 11 bases and the J gene lost 0 bases, with 13 bases spanning the gap.

The chain recombines TRBV2 with TRBJ2-2; TRBD2 agrees at 9 bases. Germline loops: CDR1 SNHLY, CDR2 FYNNEI. The trim removed 7 bases at V and 6 bases at J, leaving 6 bases unmatched. The CDR3 loop spans 14 amino acids. As DNA, the CDR3 is TGTGCCAGCAACCTTAGCGGGAGCGCCGGGGAGCTGTTTTTT. Translating it yields CASNLSGSAGELFF.

The rearrangement uses TRBV12-3 or TRBV12-4 and TRBJ2-1, with 9 bases matching TRBD1. Germline trimming cut 3 bases from V and 8 bases from J; bases unmatched to any gene: 5. There are 14 residues in the CDR3. DNA of the CDR3: TGTGCCAGCAGTTTCGGGACAGGGAAGCATGAGCAGTTCTTC. It yields the protein CASSFGTGKHEQFF.

This chain connects TRBV28 to TRBJ2-7; TRBD2 might be the D (6 bases). Germline loops: CDR1 MDHEN, CDR2 SYDVKM. The CDR3 runs 15 residues. Trimming took 6 bases from V and 5 from J, leaving 20 bases between them. The CDR3 DNA reads TGTGCCAGCAGAATTCTCGGCGGGACGGTCCACGAGCAGTACTTC. This gives the protein CASRILGGTVHEQYF.

The J gene is TRBJ2-1, the V gene TRBV30; weak D call: TRBD2 (5 bases). The CDR3 runs to 11 residues. With 4 bases removed from V and 12 bases from J, the gap between germline ends came to 13 bases. Germline values: CDR1 GTSNPN, CDR2 SVGIG (reference sequence). CDR3 nucleotide sequence: TGTGCCTGGACGGTCGGACTCCGGCAGTTCTTC. This codes for CAWTVGLRQFF.

V is TRBV28 and J is TRBJ2-6; 13 bases match TRBD2. The CDR3 spans 20 residues. The V gene end was trimmed by 6 bases and the J gene end by 0 bases; junction bases not matched to a gene: 11. Germline V gives CDR1 MDHEN, CDR2 SYDVKM. CDR3 in DNA: TGTGCCAGCAGCGGGCCTTGGACTAGCGGGGGTAGCTCTGGGGCCAACGTCCTGACTTTC. Translating it yields CASSGPWTSGGSSGANVLTF. The variable domain in full, completed from reference TRBV28 and TRBJ2-6, reads DVKVTQSSRYLVKRTGEKVFLECVQDMDHENMFWYRQDPGLGLRLIYFSYDVKMKEKGDIPEGYSVSREKKERFSLILESASTNQTSMYLCASSGPWTSGGSSGANVLTFGAGSRLTVL.

This clonotype has ten or more counts. V gene TRBV9 combines with J gene TRBJ2-3; tentatively, D is TRBD2 (6 bases). Trimming shortened V by 7 bases and J by 2 bases, and 14 bases separated the two germline ends. In germline, CDR1 is SGDLS, CDR2 YYNGEE. CDR3 length: 14 amino acids. Written as DNA, the CDR3 is TGTGCCAGCTCGGCTAGCGAACACACAGATACGCAGTATTTT. This sequence encodes CASSASEHTDTQYF.

This sequence joins TRBV9 and TRBJ2-5; 7 bases align to TRBD1. V dropped 0 bases and J dropped 7; count of bases not matched to a gene: 12. Per the germline V gene, CDR1 is SGDLS and CDR2 is YYNGEE. The CDR3 runs to 16 residues. CDR3 nucleotide sequence: TGTGCCAGCAGCGTAGACGAGACAGGGAGTACGGGGACCCAGTACTTC. Its protein is CASSVDETGSTGTQYF.

CDR3: CASSQEYGTSTDTQYF. The DNA of the CDR3 is TGTGCCAGCAGCCAAGAATATGGGACTAGCACAGATACGCAGTATTTT. The genes are TRBV3-1 and TRBJ2-3; D possibly corresponds to TRBD2 (6 bases). Germline CDR1 and CDR2: LGHDT and YNNKEL (reference sequence). The ends were cut back, 0 bases at V and 0 bases at J, with 10 bases in the middle. The CDR3 covers 16 residues.

This clonotype was seen only a few times. The CDR3 sequence is CASSGIATSYEQYF. In nucleotides, the CDR3 is TGTGCCAGCAGCGGGATAGCTACTTCCTACGAGCAGTACTTC. V is TRBV7-9 and J is TRBJ2-7; D is uncertain. The length of the CDR3 is 14 residues. Per germline, CDR1 SEHNR and CDR2 FQNEAQ (reference sequence). The ends were cut back, 5 bases at V and 1 base at J, with 12 bases in the middle.

This clonotype was picked up a small number of times. The chain carries TRBV13 and TRBJ1-3, with D perhaps matching TRBD1 (5 bases). There are 15 residues in the CDR3. The V and J ends lost 4 bases and 0 bases respectively, with 10 bases between them. Looked up from germline, CDR1 is PRHDT and CDR2 is FYEKMQ (reference sequence). The CDR3 nucleotides read TGTGCCAGCAGCTCCACAGGAAGCTCTGGAAACACCATATATTTT. It codes for CASSSTGSSGNTIYF.

This clonotype has just a few counts. The rearrangement joins TRBV12-3 or TRBV12-4 to TRBJ1-5; TRBD1 might be the D (5 bases). CDR3 length: 14 residues. The germline V and J ends were trimmed by 6 bases and 6 bases, with 15 bases remaining between them. In DNA, the CDR3 is TGTGCCAGCAGCCGAAGGGGCGGCGGTCAGCCCCAGCATTTT. This sequence encodes CASSRRGGGQPQHF.

This clonotype was recorded many times. The genes are TRBV12-3 or TRBV12-4 and TRBJ2-5; 7 bases are a match to TRBD2. Unmatched junction bases numbered 15, after V lost 0 bases and J lost 2 bases. This CDR3 comprises 19 residues. The CDR3 protein is CASSLALARPGRAQETQYF. CDR3 bases: TGTGCCAGCAGTTTAGCGCTTGCCCGGCCAGGGAGGGCACAAGAGACCCAGTACTTC.

In its sample, this clonotype was seen many times. This chain links TRBV29-1 with TRBJ2-7; 8 nucleotides align to TRBD2. Germline trimming cut 0 bases from V and 2 bases from J; bases unmatched to any gene: 9. The CDR3 extends over 16 amino acids. Germline lookup yields CDR1 SQVTM and CDR2 ANQGSEA. CDR3: CSVEDPGGQATYEQYF. Here the CDR3 DNA reads TGCAGCGTTGAAGACCCGGGGGGGCAGGCTACCTACGAGCAGTACTTC.

This clonotype appeared a few times. This chain connects TRBV3-1 to TRBJ2-7; D is undetermined. The CDR3 contains 13 residues. V was clipped by 4 bases and J by 2 bases, with 9 bases between them. CDR1 and CDR2 (germline): LGHDT, YNNKEL (reference sequence). The CDR3 DNA sequence: TGTGCCAGCAGCCTCCAGTTAACCTACGAGCAGTACTTC. Translated: CASSLQLTYEQYF.

The V call is TRBV29-1, the J call TRBJ1-2; TRBD1 matches at 7 bases. This CDR3 comprises 13 residues. V trimming: 4 bases; J trimming: 0 bases; junction bases outside the gene matches: 2. Germline CDR1 SQVTM, CDR2 ANQGSEA. CDR3 bases: TGCAGCGTTGCCGGACAGGCTAACTATGGCTACACCTTC. Translated, it gives CSVAGQANYGYTF.

This clonotype was counted a few times. The chain recombines TRBV4-2 with TRBJ1-1; possibly TRBD1 for D (5 bases). V lost 1 base, J lost 11 bases, and 14 bases lay in between. The length of the CDR3 is 13 residues. Germline V gene sequence: CDR1 LGHNA, CDR2 YNFKEQ. CDR3 in DNA: TGTGCCAGCAGCCAAGGACAAGGGGAGGAGGCTTTCTTT. Translated, it gives CASSQGQGEEAFF.

This clonotype was detected only a few times. The chain uses TRBV28 and TRBJ1-2; a possible D gene is TRBD1 (5 bases). The ends were cut back, 8 bases at V and 7 bases at J, with 20 bases in the middle. The CDR3 has 14 amino acids. Germline V gives CDR1 MDHEN, CDR2 SYDVKM. CDR3 in amino acids: CASGRGTTWGGYTF. The CDR3 DNA is TGTGCCAGCGGGCGGGGCACTACTTGGGGTGGCTACACCTTC.

The sample holds many counts of this clonotype. The chain recombines TRBV7-9 with TRBJ2-2, with D possibly TRBD2 on 6 matching bases. Deletions cut 1 base from V and 0 bases from J, with 12 bases between. CDR1 and CDR2 (germline): SEHNR, FQNEAQ (reference sequence). CDR3 length equals 17 residues. In DNA form, the CDR3 reads TGTGCCAGCAGCTTAGTGGGGTTAGCGGCGAACACCGGGGAGCTGTTTTTT. Translation: CASSLVGLAANTGELFF.

This clonotype was recorded a few times. The V call is TRBV5-6, the J call TRBJ2-7, with D possibly TRBD2 on 6 matching bases. In germline, CDR1 is SGHDT, CDR2 YYEEEE. The CDR3 consists of 15 residues. Trimming left V 0 bases short and J 4 bases short, with 14 bases between. CDR3 coding DNA: TGTGCCAGCAGCTTGGGGCTAGCGTTGAATTACGAGCAGTACTTC. It codes for CASSLGLALNYEQYF.

This clonotype was detected only a few times. V and J are TRBV2 and TRBJ1-1; 7 bases align to TRBD1. The CDR3 length is 15 residues. Germline V lookup: CDR1 SNHLY, CDR2 FYNNEI. The junction had 15 bases not matched to a gene; V was cut back by 10 bases and J by 4 bases. As DNA, the CDR3 is TGTGCCACCAGGGATTTCAGGGGGAGAGCCACTGAAGCTTTCTTT. Its translation: CATRDFRGRATEAFF.

The chain uses TRBV4-3 and TRBJ2-3, with D uncertain. Looked up from germline, CDR1 is LGHNA and CDR2 is YSLEER. V lost 1 base and J 2 bases, leaving 7 bases between the germline ends. This CDR3 spans 14 amino acids. The CDR3 nucleotides read TGCGCCAGCAGCCAAGGCTTATACACAGATACGCAGTATTTT. It specifies CASSQGLYTDTQYF.

This clonotype was detected a few times. The chain has TRBV7-9 and TRBJ1-1; perhaps TRBD1 as D (6 bases). The CDR3 is 15 amino acids. The germline V gene has CDR1 SEHNR and CDR2 FQNEAQ (reference sequence). Deletions cut 4 bases from V and 5 bases from J, with 17 bases between. The CDR3 protein is CASSSTTQGWTEAFF. CDR3 in DNA: TGTGCCAGCAGCTCCACGACTCAGGGGTGGACTGAAGCTTTCTTT.

Of note for this clonotype: An end of the junction does not agree with germline; a read error may underlie this. The chain uses TRBV6-2 or TRBV6-3 and TRBJ2-1; D remains unclear. The CDR3 is made up of 18 amino acids. Looked up from germline, CDR1 is MNHEY and CDR2 is SVGEGT. DNA of the CDR3: TGTGACAGCAGTTCCCCGATACCAGGCTACGGCTCCTACAATGAGCAGTTCTTC. Its protein is CDSSSPIPGYGSYNEQFF.

J is TRBJ2-1 and V is TRBV28; 7 positions agree with TRBD2. The CDR3 runs to 15 residues. Germline assignment: CDR1 MDHEN and CDR2 SYDVKM. Trimming took 5 bases from V and 0 from J; bases not matched to a gene: 4. The CDR3 DNA sequence: TGTGCCAGCAGTAGCGGGGCTAGCTCCTACAATGAGCAGTTCTTC. This encodes CASSSGASSYNEQFF.

This clonotype was counted only a few times. The chain employs TRBV9 and TRBJ2-7; no clear D gene. V was trimmed by 3 bases and J by 1 base, leaving 8 bases between them. This CDR3 has 13 amino acids. Per germline, CDR1 SGDLS and CDR2 YYNGEE. The chain's CDR3 is CASSDPLSYEQYF. The CDR3 nucleotides read TGTGCCAGCAGCGATCCCCTGTCCTACGAGCAGTACTTC. Complete variable domain (other parts from reference TRBV9 and TRBJ2-7): DSGVTQTPKHLITATGQRVTLRCSPRSGDLSVYWYQQSLDQGLQFLIQYYNGEERAKGNILERFSAQQFPDLHSELNLSSLELGDSALYFCASSDPLSYEQYFGPGTRLTVT.

The rearrangement links TRBV4-2 to TRBJ1-2; D remains unclear. Germline loops: CDR1 LGHNA, CDR2 YNFKEQ. This CDR3 spans 12 amino acids. Trimming took 2 bases from V and 7 from J, leaving 8 bases between them. Here the CDR3 reads CASSQNLRGYTF. The CDR3 bases are TGTGCCAGCAGCCAAAATTTGCGTGGCTACACCTTC.